Listed below are T cell receptor beta chains from one sample, sequenced in a study of cytomegalovirus exposure and HLA in healthy donors. Data came from immunoSEQ multiplex PCR; TCRdb stores just in-frame clones and leaves some out. The table records roughly 170,000 clones, roughly 84% of them present only once. The source material was PBMCs. Every receptor here comes from a man in his thirties or forties in good health and CMV-seronegative. The CDR3 runs from the conserved cysteine through the conserved F or W. Fields, in order: D gene, CDR3 length, J gene, clone size, V gene, CDR3 protein, CDR3 DNA. The D gene is left open where the match is weak. Size is stated for part of the rows, as once, few or many counts, or as a class when the clone is expanded.

d_call: TRBD1
cdr3_length: 17
j_call: TRBJ2-1
clone_size: few
v_call: TRBV9
cdr3_aa: CASSPRSGTGAYNEQFF
cdr3_nt: TGTGCCAGCAGCCCTCGGTCTGGGACAGGGGCCTACAATGAGCAGTTCTTC

d_call: TRBD2
cdr3_length: 15
j_call: TRBJ2-7
clone_size: .
v_call: TRBV10-3
cdr3_aa: CAISEVGGESYEQYF
cdr3_nt: TGTGCCATCAGTGAAGTCGGGGGGGAATCCTACGAGCAGTACTTC

d_call: .
cdr3_length: 15
j_call: TRBJ2-3
clone_size: .
v_call: TRBV5-1
cdr3_aa: CASSFDRSTTDTQYF
cdr3_nt: TGCGCCAGCAGCTTTGACAGATCTACCACAGATACGCAGTATTTT

d_call: .
cdr3_length: 14
j_call: TRBJ1-1
clone_size: .
v_call: TRBV4-2
cdr3_aa: CASSQGLGSAEAFF
cdr3_nt: TGTGCCAGCAGCCAGGGCCTCGGATCGGCTGAAGCTTTCTTT

d_call: .
cdr3_length: 15
j_call: TRBJ1-1
clone_size: .
v_call: TRBV7-9
cdr3_aa: CASSLGYGQNTEAFF
cdr3_nt: TGCGCCAGCAGCCTCGGATACGGACAGAACACTGAAGCTTTCTTT

d_call: .
cdr3_length: 14
j_call: TRBJ1-3
clone_size: .
v_call: TRBV6-6
cdr3_aa: CASSRTASGNTIYF
cdr3_nt: TGTGCCAGCAGTAGGACAGCATCTGGAAACACCATATATTTT

d_call: .
cdr3_length: 17
j_call: TRBJ2-5
clone_size: .
v_call: TRBV4-2
cdr3_aa: CASSQDGAGFGQETQYF
cdr3_nt: TGTGCCAGCAGCCAAGACGGGGCGGGGTTTGGTCAAGAGACCCAGTACTTC

d_call: TRBD1
cdr3_length: 19
j_call: TRBJ1-4
clone_size: .
v_call: TRBV4-1
cdr3_aa: CASSQDRGTGEASYEKLFF
cdr3_nt: TGCGCCAGCAGCCAAGATCGTGGGACAGGGGAGGCCTCTTATGAAAAACTGTTTTTT

d_call: .
cdr3_length: 15
j_call: TRBJ2-7
clone_size: few
v_call: TRBV9
cdr3_aa: CASSVVDSGPYEQYF
cdr3_nt: TGTGCCAGCAGCGTAGTTGATAGCGGACCCTACGAGCAGTACTTC

d_call: .
cdr3_length: 18
j_call: TRBJ2-2
clone_size: .
v_call: TRBV2
cdr3_aa: CASKGEGRGSWNTGELFF
cdr3_nt: TGTGCCAGCAAGGGGGAGGGCAGGGGTTCGTGGAACACCGGGGAGCTGTTTTTT

d_call: .
cdr3_length: 15
j_call: TRBJ2-1
clone_size: .
v_call: TRBV11-3
cdr3_aa: CASSLDSRGPNEQFF
cdr3_nt: TGTGCCAGCAGCTTAGATAGCCGGGGTCCCAATGAGCAGTTCTTC

d_call: .
cdr3_length: 13
j_call: TRBJ2-7
clone_size: .
v_call: TRBV30
cdr3_aa: CAWSAGNTYEQYF
cdr3_nt: TGTGCCTGGAGTGCAGGGAACACCTACGAGCAGTACTTC

d_call: TRBD1
cdr3_length: 16
j_call: TRBJ1-4
clone_size: few
v_call: TRBV4-1
cdr3_aa: CASSQDRDRLNEKLFF
cdr3_nt: TGCGCCAGCAGCCAAGATCGGGACAGGCTTAATGAAAAACTGTTTTTT

d_call: .
cdr3_length: 16
j_call: TRBJ2-1
clone_size: .
v_call: TRBV11-3
cdr3_aa: CASSLGRDNSYNEQFF
cdr3_nt: TGTGCCAGCAGCTTAGGTAGGGACAACTCCTACAATGAGCAGTTCTTC

d_call: TRBD1
cdr3_length: 14
j_call: TRBJ1-2
clone_size: .
v_call: TRBV7-9
cdr3_aa: CASSSPGGPYGYTF
cdr3_nt: TGTGCCAGCAGCTCTCCAGGGGGACCCTATGGCTACACCTTC

d_call: .
cdr3_length: 16
j_call: TRBJ1-1
clone_size: few
v_call: TRBV18
cdr3_aa: CASSGNLREVNTEAFF
cdr3_nt: TGTGCCAGCTCAGGTAACCTCAGGGAGGTGAACACTGAAGCTTTCTTT

d_call: TRBD1
cdr3_length: 14
j_call: TRBJ2-7
clone_size: .
v_call: TRBV19
cdr3_aa: CASSTPGQGLEQYF
cdr3_nt: TGTGCCAGTAGTACGCCGGGACAGGGCCTCGAGCAGTACTTC

d_call: .
cdr3_length: 16
j_call: TRBJ2-7
clone_size: .
v_call: TRBV27
cdr3_aa: CASSPEGGPRPYEQYF
cdr3_nt: TGTGCCAGCAGTCCAGAGGGGGGGCCCAGACCATACGAGCAGTACTTC

d_call: .
cdr3_length: 18
j_call: TRBJ1-2
clone_size: .
v_call: TRBV7-9
cdr3_aa: CASRSMILGGGGNYGYTF
cdr3_nt: TGTGCCAGCAGATCTATGATCCTTGGGGGCGGCGGTAACTATGGCTACACCTTC

d_call: TRBD1
cdr3_length: 12
j_call: TRBJ1-2
clone_size: .
v_call: TRBV2
cdr3_aa: CASSAQGWGYTF
cdr3_nt: TGTGCCAGCAGTGCACAGGGGTGGGGCTACACCTTC

d_call: .
cdr3_length: 11
j_call: TRBJ1-1
clone_size: .
v_call: TRBV2
cdr3_aa: CASTVNTEAFF
cdr3_nt: TGTGCCAGCACAGTGAACACTGAAGCTTTCTTT

d_call: .
cdr3_length: 14
j_call: TRBJ2-7
clone_size: .
v_call: TRBV11-3
cdr3_aa: CASSRGGKVYEQYF
cdr3_nt: TGTGCCAGCAGTAGGGGGGGAAAGGTCTACGAGCAGTACTTC

d_call: TRBD2
cdr3_length: 15
j_call: TRBJ2-7
clone_size: .
v_call: TRBV4-2
cdr3_aa: CASSLLAGGYNEQYF
cdr3_nt: TGTGCCAGCAGCCTCCTAGCGGGAGGATATAACGAGCAGTACTTC

d_call: .
cdr3_length: 13
j_call: TRBJ2-7
clone_size: once
v_call: TRBV28
cdr3_aa: CASSFGTAYEQYF
cdr3_nt: TGTGCCAGCAGTTTTGGCACAGCCTACGAGCAGTACTTC

d_call: TRBD1
cdr3_length: 13
j_call: TRBJ1-5
clone_size: .
v_call: TRBV6-5
cdr3_aa: CASAGTGNQPQHF
cdr3_nt: TGTGCCAGCGCCGGGACAGGAAATCAGCCCCAGCATTTT

d_call: TRBD2
cdr3_length: 16
j_call: TRBJ2-1
clone_size: .
v_call: TRBV7-2
cdr3_aa: CASSHWERGRGVEQFF
cdr3_nt: TGTGCCAGCAGCCATTGGGAGCGGGGCCGCGGGGTTGAGCAGTTCTTC

d_call: .
cdr3_length: 14
j_call: TRBJ2-2
clone_size: .
v_call: TRBV11-1
cdr3_aa: CASSLQGRTGELFF
cdr3_nt: TGTGCCAGCAGCCTTCAGGGTAGGACCGGGGAGCTGTTTTTT

d_call: .
cdr3_length: 16
j_call: TRBJ1-6
clone_size: .
v_call: TRBV7-9
cdr3_aa: CASSLSLGSGGSPLHF
cdr3_nt: TGTGCCAGCAGCTTAAGTTTGGGCAGTGGTGGATCACCCCTCCACTTT

d_call: .
cdr3_length: 14
j_call: TRBJ2-7
clone_size: few
v_call: TRBV9
cdr3_aa: CASSARGRVDEQYF
cdr3_nt: TGTGCCAGCAGCGCAAGGGGCAGGGTGGACGAGCAGTACTTC